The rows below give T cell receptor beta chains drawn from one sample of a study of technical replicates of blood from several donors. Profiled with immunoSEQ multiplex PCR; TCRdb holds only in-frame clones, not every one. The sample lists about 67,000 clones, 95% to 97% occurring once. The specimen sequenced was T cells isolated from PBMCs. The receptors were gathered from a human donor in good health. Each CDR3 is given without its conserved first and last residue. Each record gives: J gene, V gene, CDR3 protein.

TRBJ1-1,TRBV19,ASARGTPEAF
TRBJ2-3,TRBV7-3,ASSILGDTQY
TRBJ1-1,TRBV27,ASSFISSTGNTEAF
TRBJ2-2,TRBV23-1,VRREGAGELF
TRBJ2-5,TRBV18,ASSLNQETQY
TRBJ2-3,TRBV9,ASSVDTSGRTDTQY
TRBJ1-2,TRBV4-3,ASSQEAIQDRNGYT
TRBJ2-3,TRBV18,ASSPAPRQGYDTDTQY
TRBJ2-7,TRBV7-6,ASSPATLPPGSSYEQY
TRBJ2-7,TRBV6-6,ASSYSRDEQY
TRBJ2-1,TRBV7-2,ASSLATSSYNEQF
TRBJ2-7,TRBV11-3,ASSSGQDLGHEQY
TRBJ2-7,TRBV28,ASRPGQTYEQY
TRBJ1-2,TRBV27,ASGGARNYGYT
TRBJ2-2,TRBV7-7,ASSLGLGVPGELF
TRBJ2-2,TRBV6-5,ASTGDRAGELF
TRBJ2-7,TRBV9,ASSVGTPFSEQY
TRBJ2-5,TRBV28,ASSQDRGTQY
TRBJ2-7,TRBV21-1,ARPGAYGQAARKQY
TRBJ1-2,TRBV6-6,ASRDQGVWGYT
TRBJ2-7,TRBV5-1,ASSLAVSEEQY
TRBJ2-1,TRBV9,ASRPDGSLFYNEQF
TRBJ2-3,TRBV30,AWSPGTSGSPDTQY
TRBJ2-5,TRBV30,AWSALGLAGETQY
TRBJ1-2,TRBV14,ASSKGTGGHGYT
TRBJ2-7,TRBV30,AWSVFAWNYREQY
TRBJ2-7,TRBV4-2,ASSQDARTSGNRYEQY
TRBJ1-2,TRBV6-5,ASIKRSGGYT
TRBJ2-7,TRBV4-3,ASSYNQAEQY
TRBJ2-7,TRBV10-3,AISDEREVYEQY
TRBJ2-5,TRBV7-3,ASSSGGAGQETQY
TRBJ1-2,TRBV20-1,SGRPGYGYT
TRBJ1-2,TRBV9,ASSSRGINYGYT
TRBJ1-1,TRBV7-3,ASSYGTKNTEAF
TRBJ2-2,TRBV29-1,SGGLAGVGTGELF
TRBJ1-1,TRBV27,ASSLTVNTEAF
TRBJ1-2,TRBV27,ASGTQGIYGYT
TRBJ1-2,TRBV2,ASSDEIMSYT
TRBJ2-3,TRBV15,ATSRDRAGAGISTDTQY
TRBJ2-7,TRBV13,ASSSGLAYEQY
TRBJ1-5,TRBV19,ASSPGQKSQPQH
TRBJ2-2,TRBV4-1,ASSRAGTNTGELF
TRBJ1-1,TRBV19,ASNHLGHGLPEAF
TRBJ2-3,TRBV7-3,ASSSGADTQY
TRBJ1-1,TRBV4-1,ASSHGADRGYTEAF
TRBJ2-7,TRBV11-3,ASSLVAGPYEQY
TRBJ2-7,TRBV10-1,ASSPGTGFYEQY
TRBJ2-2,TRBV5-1,ASSLSGANTGELF
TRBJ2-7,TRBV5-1,ASSSGLAGLVSYEQY